These 21 T cell receptor beta chains originate from one sample sequenced in a study of T cells in Graves' hyperthyroidism and ophthalmopathy. RNA transcripts gave rise to amplified TCR beta CDR3 regions. The HTBI primer set drove a first-round RT-PCR of the TCR CDR3. TCRdb re-called the multiplex PCR reads with MiXCR, one entry per CDR3 protein. The data hold about 550,000 distinct CDR3 sequences, with less than 25% observed a single time. Sequenced input: blood. The receptors stem from a man aged 18 to 29 with Graves' hyperthyroidism.

In its sample, this clonotype was seen once. As DNA, the CDR3 is TGTGCCAGCAGTTTATGGGCAGGGGACAATCAGCCCCAGCATTTT. This codes for CASSLWAGDNQPQHF. V gene TRBV28 combines with J gene TRBJ1-5, with a possible D match to TRBD1 (6 bases). CDR3 size: 15 residues. Germline CDR1 and CDR2: MDHEN and SYDVKM. V was trimmed by 0 bases and J by 3 bases, leaving 9 bases between them.

This clonotype has just one count. V and J are TRBV28 and TRBJ2-7; TRBD1 is a possible D gene (6 bases). The germline gives CDR1 MDHEN, CDR2 SYDVKM. This CDR3 is built from 14 residues. The V gene lost 5 bases and the J gene lost 3 bases, with 14 bases spanning the gap. The CDR3 sequence is CASSDRDTLYEQYV. For the CDR3, the DNA is TGTGCCAGCAGTGACCGGGACACCCTCTACGAGCAGTACGTC.

The V gene is TRBV20-1, the J gene TRBJ1-5; the match to TRBD1 covers 9 bases. Germline V gene data show CDR1 as DFQATT and CDR2 as SNEGSKA (reference sequence). Trimming removed 3 bases from V and 5 bases from J; junction bases left unmatched: 5. The CDR3 length is 14 residues. The CDR3 region has the DNA TGCAGTGCTAGGTGGGACAGGGAAGATCAGCCCCAGCATTTT. It encodes CSARWDREDQPQHF.

This clonotype was detected ten times or more. This rearrangement joins TRBV20-1 to TRBJ1-1; D ambiguous. CDR1 DFQATT and CDR2 SNEGSKA come from the germline V gene (reference sequence). CDR3 length: 13 amino acids. The V gene lost 3 bases and the J gene lost 0 bases, with 8 bases spanning the gap. The CDR3 sequence is CSARLLMNTEAFF. The DNA of the CDR3 is TGCAGTGCTAGGCTACTTATGAACACTGAAGCTTTCTTT.

This clonotype was counted between two and nine times. The rearrangement links TRBV28 to TRBJ2-7; D is unresolved. V was trimmed by 6 bases and J by 9 bases, leaving 12 bases between them. This CDR3 contains 11 residues. Germline CDR1 is MDHEN and CDR2 is SYDVKM. The CDR3 loop reads CASSQLTRQYF. DNA of the CDR3: TGTGCCAGCAGCCAACTTACGAGGCAGTACTTC.

This clonotype was seen once. No conserved phenylalanine or tryptophan ends this CDR3, so it is likely a read error. The DNA is left out, because the CDR3 cannot be placed on it with certainty; the CDR3 is given as TCRdb lists it. The chain has TRBV2 and TRBJ1-1. Looked up from germline, CDR1 is SNHLY and CDR2 is FYNNEI. The CDR3 is 16 residues long, counting both termini. The CDR3 sequence: CASRGVWWGMNTEALV.

This clonotype was seen ten or more times. J is TRBJ1-2 and V is TRBV5-1; tentatively, D is TRBD1 (5 bases). Deletions cut 3 bases from V and 0 bases from J, with 9 bases between. The CDR3 totals 14 residues. CDR1 is SGHRS and CDR2 is YFSETQ in the germline V gene. In DNA form, the CDR3 reads TGCGCCAGCAGCTGGGACGGAGCTAACTATGGCTACACCTTC. Translating gives CASSWDGANYGYTF.

This chain uses TRBV2 with TRBJ2-5, with D perhaps TRBD2 (6 bases). This CDR3 region has 11 residues. V lost 6 bases and J 7 bases, leaving 9 bases between the germline ends. The germline V gene encodes CDR1 SNHLY and CDR2 FYNNEI. In nucleotides, the CDR3 is TGTGCCAGCAGCCAGGAGGGGACCCAGTACTTC. Translating it yields CASSQEGTQYF.

The rearrangement links TRBV27 to TRBJ2-5; perhaps TRBD2 as D (6 bases). Trimming removed 6 bases at V and 3 bases at J, with 23 bases between. The germline CDR1 and CDR2 sequences are MNHEY and SMNVEV (reference sequence). The CDR3 covers 17 residues. The CDR3 reads CASSDPGLRGGKETQYF. In DNA form, the CDR3 reads TGTGCCAGCAGCGATCCGGGACTTCGAGGTGGAAAAGAGACCCAGTACTTC.

The sample holds many counts of this clonotype. The rearrangement uses TRBV6-1 and TRBJ1-1; D not certain. V shed 6 bases and J shed 5 bases, with 19 bases lying between them. Per germline, CDR1 MNHNS and CDR2 SASEGT. The CDR3 runs 15 residues. The chain's CDR3 is CASSQYGERNTEAFF. DNA for the CDR3: TGTGCCAGCAGCCAATATGGGGAGAGGAATACTGAAGCTTTCTTT.

This sequence joins TRBV11-1 and TRBJ2-6; 11 bases line up with TRBD2. The CDR3 sequence is 18 residues long. Germline assignment: CDR1 SGHAT and CDR2 FQDESV (reference sequence). Unmatched junction bases numbered 10, after V lost 5 bases and J lost 4 bases. The CDR3 DNA is TGTGCCAGCAGCCCGCCCGGGACTAGCGGACCAGGGGCCAACGTCCTGACTTTC. Its protein is CASSPPGTSGPGANVLTF.

This clonotype was seen at least ten times. The J gene is TRBJ2-7, the V gene TRBV4-2; D might be TRBD2 (5 bases). The ends were cut back, 1 base at V and 7 bases at J, with 11 bases in the middle. The CDR3 totals 13 residues. Germline loops: CDR1 LGHNA, CDR2 YNFKEQ. The CDR3 DNA reads TGTGCCAGCAGCCAAGGGACTTCCAAAGAGCAGTACTTC. It specifies CASSQGTSKEQYF.

This clonotype was counted only a few times. This sequence joins TRBV18 and TRBJ1-1; tentative D call: TRBD1 (5 bases). Germline values: CDR1 KGHSH, CDR2 LQKENI. The CDR3 runs 15 residues. V was trimmed by 4 bases and J by 0 bases, leaving 12 bases between them. CDR3 DNA: TGTGCCAGCTCACGCGATACAGGAGTGAACACTGAAGCTTTCTTT. Its protein is CASSRDTGVNTEAFF.

This clonotype came up many times. The V and J genes are TRBV4-1 and TRBJ1-3; D is unresolved. With 3 bases removed from V and 0 bases from J, the gap between germline ends came to 15 bases. This CDR3 contains 17 residues. CDR1 MGHRA and CDR2 YSYEKL come from the germline V gene. CDR3 nucleotide sequence: TGCGCCAGCAGCCATCTCATCTTCGGGGACTCTGGAAACACCATATATTTT. Residues: CASSHLIFGDSGNTIYF.

This clonotype was detected ten times or more. V gene TRBV5-1 combines with J gene TRBJ2-2, with D tentatively TRBD1 (7 bases). CDR1 and CDR2 (germline): SGHRS, YFSETQ. The length of the CDR3 is 17 residues. V was cut by 4 bases and J by 6 bases, with 22 bases left in between. Written as DNA, the CDR3 is TGCGCCAGCAGCCGCGGGACAGCATTCCTCGGTGCCGGGGAGCTGTTTTTT. This translates into CASSRGTAFLGAGELFF.

This clonotype was observed at least ten times. This chain links TRBV12-3 or TRBV12-4 with TRBJ2-2; D possibly corresponds to TRBD1 (6 bases). The CDR3 has 13 residues. The V end lost 6 bases, the J end lost 1 base, and 6 bases lay between the germline ends. As DNA, the CDR3 is TGTGCCAGCAGGACAGGGAACACCGGGGAGCTGTTTTTT. Protein sequence: CASRTGNTGELFF.

This clonotype turned up a few times. The V gene is TRBV20-1, the J gene TRBJ1-1, with 7 bases that match TRBD1. The CDR3 covers 12 residues. Germline assignment: CDR1 DFQATT and CDR2 SNEGSKA (reference sequence). V lost 6 bases to trimming and J lost 3 bases; unmatched junction nucleotides: 4. CDR3 region: CSASGTDTEAFF. In DNA, the CDR3 is TGCAGTGCATCCGGGACAGACACTGAAGCTTTCTTT.

This clonotype showed up many times. CDR3 in DNA: TGCAGCGTTGAAGGCCCCGGACAGCGCTATGGCTACACCTTC. Protein: CSVEGPGQRYGYTF. This rearrangement joins TRBV29-1 to TRBJ1-2; D might be TRBD1 (6 bases). Germline CDR1 is SQVTM and CDR2 is ANQGSEA. The germline V and J ends were trimmed by 1 base and 4 bases, with 13 bases remaining between them. The CDR3 spans 14 residues.

As to this clonotype: A much larger clone is a single base away; this may be a read error. This sequence joins TRBV6-5 and TRBJ2-6, with no clear D. Germline CDR1 and CDR2: MNHEY and SVGAGI. The CDR3 runs to 16 residues. The V end was cut by 2 bases, the J end by 2 bases, with 10 bases between. CDR3 residues: CASSYTHSPGANVLTF. The CDR3 nucleotides read TGTGCCAGCAGTTACACCCATAGCCCTGGGGCCAACGTCCTGACTTTC.

This clonotype was observed a few times. The chain carries TRBV15 and TRBJ2-7; the D is unclear. CDR1 and CDR2 from the germline V gene are LNHNV and YYDKDF (reference sequence). V lost 6 bases to trimming and J lost 2 bases, with 14 bases between them. CDR3 length: 14 residues. The CDR3 reads CATRPDGATYEQYF. In DNA form, the CDR3 reads TGTGCCACCAGGCCGGACGGTGCGACCTACGAGCAGTACTTC.

This clonotype has ten or more counts. The rearrangement links TRBV9 to TRBJ1-2; the D is unclear. CDR1 and CDR2 from the germline V gene are SGDLS and YYNGEE. The CDR3 contains 13 residues. Trimming pared 0 bases from V and 5 bases from J, leaving 8 bases between. CDR3 sequence reads: CASSVGHVYGYTF. CDR3 nucleotides: TGTGCCAGCAGCGTAGGGCACGTTTATGGCTACACCTTC.